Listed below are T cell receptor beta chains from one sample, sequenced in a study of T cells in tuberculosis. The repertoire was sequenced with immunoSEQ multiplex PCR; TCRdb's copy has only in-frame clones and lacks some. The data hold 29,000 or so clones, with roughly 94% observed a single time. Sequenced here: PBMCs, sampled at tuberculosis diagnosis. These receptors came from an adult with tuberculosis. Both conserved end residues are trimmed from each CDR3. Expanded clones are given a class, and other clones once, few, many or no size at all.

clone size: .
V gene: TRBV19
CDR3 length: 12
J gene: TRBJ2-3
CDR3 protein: ASSRGGPTDTQY

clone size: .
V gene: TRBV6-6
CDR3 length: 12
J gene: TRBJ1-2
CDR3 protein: ASSYLAGSVGYT

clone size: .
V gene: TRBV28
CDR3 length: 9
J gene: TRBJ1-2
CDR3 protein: ASSSNYGYT

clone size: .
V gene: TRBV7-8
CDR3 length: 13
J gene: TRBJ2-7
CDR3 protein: ASSLDRTETYEQY

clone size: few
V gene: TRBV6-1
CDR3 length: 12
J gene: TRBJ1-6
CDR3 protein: ASSQTGRNSPLH

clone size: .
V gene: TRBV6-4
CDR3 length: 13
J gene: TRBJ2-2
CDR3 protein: ASSDSDGGAGELF

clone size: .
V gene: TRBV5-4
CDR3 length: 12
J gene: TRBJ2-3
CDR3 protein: ASSFWGGTDTQY

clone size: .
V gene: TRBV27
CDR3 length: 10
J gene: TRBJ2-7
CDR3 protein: ASSYSTYEQY

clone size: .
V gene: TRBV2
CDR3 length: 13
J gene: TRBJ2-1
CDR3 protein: ASSAQRARYNEQF

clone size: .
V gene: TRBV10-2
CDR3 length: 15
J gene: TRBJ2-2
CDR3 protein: ASSSPRGGKGTGELF

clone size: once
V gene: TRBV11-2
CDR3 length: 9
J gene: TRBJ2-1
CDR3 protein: ASSVNNEQF

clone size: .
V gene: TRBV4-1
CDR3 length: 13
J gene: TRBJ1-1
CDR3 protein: ASSLSDRADTEAF

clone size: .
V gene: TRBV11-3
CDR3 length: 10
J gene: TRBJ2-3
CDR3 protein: ASPGVPDTQY

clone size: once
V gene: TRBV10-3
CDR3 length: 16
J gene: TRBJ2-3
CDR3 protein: AISEQRLAGGTPDTQY

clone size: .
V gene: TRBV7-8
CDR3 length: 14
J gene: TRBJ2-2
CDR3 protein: ASSRLAGAGTGELF

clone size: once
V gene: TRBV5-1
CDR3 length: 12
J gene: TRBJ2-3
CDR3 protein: ASSGGQGSDTQY

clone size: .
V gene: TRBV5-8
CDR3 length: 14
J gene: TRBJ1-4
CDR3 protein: ASSLAGTGWNEKLF

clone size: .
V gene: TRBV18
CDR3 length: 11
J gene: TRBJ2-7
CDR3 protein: ASSPLTGWEQY

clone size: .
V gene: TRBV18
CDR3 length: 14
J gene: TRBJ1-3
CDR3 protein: ASSTGTGSSGNTIY

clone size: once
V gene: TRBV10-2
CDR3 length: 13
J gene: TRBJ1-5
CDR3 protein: ASSESRGSNQPQH

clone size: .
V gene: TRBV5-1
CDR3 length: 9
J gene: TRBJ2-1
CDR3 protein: ASSTDREQF

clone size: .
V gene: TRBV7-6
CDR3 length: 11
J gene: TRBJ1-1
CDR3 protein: ASSVRQAAEAF

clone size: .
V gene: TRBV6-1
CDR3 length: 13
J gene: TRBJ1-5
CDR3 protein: ASSDSTYSNQPQH